Below, 9 T cell receptor beta chains from the same sample are listed, as sequenced in a study of post-analysis software for immune sequencing data. No cognate antigen is known for these TCRs. Study-wide results and caveats: Five or six TRBV segments were significantly more frequent in patients than in controls. TRBV5-6, TRBV5-1 and TRBV20-1 were among these segments.

Unique-molecular-identifier-tagged TCR beta cDNA libraries were used. TCRdb re-derived calls from the PCR reads in MiXCR, one entry per CDR3 protein. The sample records 550,000 to 700,000 distinct CDR3 sequences, about 44% being singletons. Sequencing input: blood. The source is a girl aged 10 to 17 with multiple sclerosis.

This clonotype was counted a few times. The chain has TRBV12-3 or TRBV12-4 and TRBJ2-7, with a possible D match to TRBD2 (5 bases). TRBJ2-4 explains the end of the DNA better; the J call may be wrong. This CDR3 spans 13 amino acids. CDR3 residues: CASSREPRNIQYF. CDR3 DNA: TGTGCCAGCAGTCGGGAACCTCGGAACATTCAGTACTTC.

This chain uses TRBV20-1 with TRBJ2-5; 9 bases are a match to TRBD2. The CDR3 runs to 13 residues. Germline assignment: CDR1 DFQATT and CDR2 SNEGSKA (reference sequence). V gave up 4 bases and J gave up 11 bases; unmatched junction bases: 11. CDR3 nucleotides: TGCAGTGCTATAGCGGGGGCCCCTACGGAGCAGTACTTC. This encodes CSAIAGAPTEQYF.

This chain uses TRBV12-3 or TRBV12-4 with TRBJ2-7; 9 nucleotides line up with TRBD1. Trimming removed 1 base from V and 5 bases from J; junction bases left unmatched: 0. This CDR3 has 13 amino acids. The CDR3 protein is CASSLGDRDEQYF. CDR3 nucleotides: TGTGCCAGCAGTTTAGGGGACAGGGACGAGCAGTACTTC.

V gene TRBV6-5 combines with J gene TRBJ2-3; D unclear. In germline, CDR1 is MNHEY, CDR2 SVGAGI. CDR3 length: 13 residues. V was cut by 2 bases and J by 3 bases, with 6 bases left in between. The CDR3 here is CASSYGVTDTQYF. DNA of the CDR3: TGTGCCAGCAGTTACGGAGTAACAGATACGCAGTATTTT.

The J gene is TRBJ2-1, the V gene TRBV7-2; D might be TRBD2 (6 bases). The length of the CDR3 is 12 residues. The V end lost 6 bases, the J end lost 10 bases, and 13 bases lay between the germline ends. Looked up from germline, CDR1 is SGHTA and CDR2 is FQGNSA. CDR3 in DNA: TGTGCCAGCAGGGAGGGCTATCGGGAGCAGTTCTTC. It is translated as CASREGYREQFF.

V is TRBV20-1 and J is TRBJ1-1; D not certain. CDR3 length equals 14 residues. V was clipped by 0 bases and J by 2 bases, with 10 bases between them. Looked up from germline, CDR1 is DFQATT and CDR2 is SNEGSKA (reference sequence). The CDR3 nucleotides read TGCAGTGCTAGAGATCCTGCGAGTAACACTGAAGCTTTCTTT. It codes for CSARDPASNTEAFF.

The chain carries TRBV12-3 or TRBV12-4 and TRBJ2-5; possible D gene TRBD1, 5 bases. The V gene lost 0 bases and the J gene lost 7 bases, with 12 bases spanning the gap. The CDR3 is made up of 14 amino acids. CDR3 residues: CASSLASRAGTQYF. The CDR3 bases are TGTGCCAGCAGTTTAGCCTCCAGGGCAGGGACCCAGTACTTC.

The chain carries TRBV18 and TRBJ1-5, with 8 nucleotides matching TRBD1. The CDR3 contains 16 residues. Germline CDR1 is KGHSH and CDR2 is LQKENI. The ends lost 2 bases at V and 4 bases at J; junction bases unmatched: 7. CDR3 nucleotide sequence: TGTGCCAGCTCACCAGCGCGAACAGGGGGTAATCAGCCCCAGCATTTT. It translates to CASSPARTGGNQPQHF.

The chain joins TRBV5-6 to TRBJ2-1, with 9 bases identical to TRBD1. V lost 4 bases to trimming and J lost 8 bases; unmatched junction nucleotides: 7. Germline-derived CDR1 and CDR2 are SGHDT and YYEEEE. The CDR3 contains 14 residues. CDR3 nucleotides: TGTGCCAGCAGCCCTGGGGACAGGGCCCATGAGCAGTTCTTC. Its protein is CASSPGDRAHEQFF.